These 29 T cell receptor beta chains came from one sample sequenced in a study of PD-1 blockade in classical Hodgkin lymphoma (dated by TCRdb to 2019 to 2021). The library relied on the immunoSEQ multiplex PCR assay. TCRdb retrieved this table from immuneACCESS and kept in-frame rearrangements only. Not all clones are present; in checked studies, unresolved V genes account for under half, and no reason is known for the remainder. The table for this sample lists approximately 45,000 clones; approximately 91% of them were counted only once. Of the sample, under 5% falls within the top ten clones. Taken with the paper, the label for time point translates to: newly diagnosed, previously untreated cHL patient sample. Sequenced sample: peripheral blood mononuclear cells (PBMCs). These receptors all come from a human donor with classical Hodgkin lymphoma.

The rearrangement uses TRBV6-1 and TRBJ2-3; 12 bases are a match to TRBD2. The CDR3 has 14 residues. Germline-derived CDR1 and CDR2 are MNHNS and SASEGT. Germline trimming cut 6 bases from V and 5 bases from J; bases unmatched to any gene: 3. Here the CDR3 reads CASSPSGRGDTQYF. Here the CDR3 DNA reads TGTGCCAGCAGCCCTAGCGGGAGGGGAGATACGCAGTATTTT.

This sequence joins TRBV30 and TRBJ1-3; D call uncertain. The CDR3 spans 15 residues. Trimming stripped 2 bases from V and 0 bases from J, with 11 bases between. Germline V gene lookup returns CDR1 GTSNPN and CDR2 SVGIG (reference sequence). The CDR3 sequence is CAWSPSMISGNTIYF. DNA for the CDR3: TGTGCCTGGAGTCCCAGTATGATCTCTGGAAACACCATATATTTT.

The rearrangement joins TRBV29-1 to TRBJ2-7; D is uncertain. Germline V CDR1 and CDR2: SQVTM, ANQGSEA. V was cut by 1 base and J by 5 bases, with 6 bases left in between. CDR3 length: 11 amino acids. The CDR3 DNA is TGCAGCGTTGAAGCAGTGAACGAGCAGTACTTC. Translated, it gives CSVEAVNEQYF.

The chain joins TRBV29-1 to TRBJ1-1, with TRBD1 as a possible D gene (5 bases). V lost 7 bases and J lost 3, with 12 bases in between. This CDR3 is 12 amino acids long. Germline CDR1 reads SQVTM; CDR2 reads ANQGSEA. The CDR3 is CSATSGDTEAFF. CDR3 coding DNA: TGCAGCGCTACCTCGGGGGACACTGAAGCTTTCTTT.

This CDR3 reads CASSPTDTGELFF. The CDR3 nucleotides are TGCGCCAGCAGTCCTACGGACACCGGGGAGCTGTTTTTT. The chain couples TRBV5-1 to TRBJ2-2, with D unresolved. The CDR3 runs 13 residues. Deletions cut 5 bases from V and 3 bases from J, with 8 bases between. Germline V gives CDR1 SGHRS, CDR2 YFSETQ.

The rearrangement uses TRBV5-1 and TRBJ2-7; possible D gene TRBD2, 7 bases. V was pared by 3 bases and J by 5 bases, with 12 bases between. This CDR3 region has 13 residues. The germline CDR1 and CDR2 sequences are SGHRS and YFSETQ. CDR3 sequence reads: CASSWPGGDEQYF. The CDR3 nucleotides read TGCGCCAGCAGCTGGCCGGGGGGCGACGAGCAGTACTTC. The full variable domain, rest sourced from reference TRBV5-1 and TRBJ2-7, is KAGVTQTPRYLIKTRGQQVTLSCSPISGHRSVSWYQQTPGQGLQFLFEYFSETQRNKGNFPGRFSGRQFSNSRSEMNVSTLELGDSALYLCASSWPGGDEQYFGPGTRLTVT.

This chain joins TRBV5-1 and TRBJ2-3; D is uncertain. This CDR3 region has 15 residues. Trimming removed 0 bases from V and 0 bases from J, with 8 bases in between. Germline CDR1 SGHRS, CDR2 YFSETQ. CDR3 DNA: TGCGCCAGCAGCTTGGCTGGTTATAGCACAGATACGCAGTATTTT. It yields the protein CASSLAGYSTDTQYF.

CDR3 nucleotides: TGTGCCAGCAGCCCGGGACAGGGAGCCAAAAACATTCAGTACTTC. Translation: CASSPGQGAKNIQYF. The chain employs TRBV7-9 and TRBJ2-4; 9 nucleotides align to TRBD1. CDR3 length: 15 amino acids. CDR1 is SEHNR, CDR2 FQNEAQ, per germline (reference sequence). After removal of 5 bases from V and 0 bases from J, the junction contained 2 bases not matched to a gene.

V usage is TRBV2 and J usage is TRBJ1-1; no definite D call. This CDR3 region has 11 residues. The V and J ends lost 6 bases and 11 bases respectively, with 13 bases between them. Germline V gene lookup returns CDR1 SNHLY and CDR2 FYNNEI. CDR3 sequence reads: CASRPPGPAFF. The CDR3 region has the DNA TGTGCCAGCAGGCCCCCCGGGCCGGCTTTCTTT.

The CDR3 DNA reads as TGTGCCAGCAGTCCCGCCGGCAATCAGCCCCAGCATTTT. The encoded protein is CASSPAGNQPQHF. This chain links TRBV27 with TRBJ1-5; D is undetermined. V dropped 5 bases and J dropped 2 bases, with 7 bases sitting between them. The CDR3 length is 13 residues. The germline CDR1 and CDR2 sequences are MNHEY and SMNVEV (reference sequence).

CDR3 amino acids: CASSPLVAGEEETQYF. As DNA, the CDR3 is TGTGCCAGCTCACCCCTGGTAGCGGGAGAGGAAGAGACCCAGTACTTC. V gene TRBV18 combines with J gene TRBJ2-5; 9 bases fit TRBD2. This CDR3 region has 16 residues. Trimming at V came to 3 bases and at J to 3 bases, leaving 8 bases not matched to a gene. Germline loops: CDR1 KGHSH, CDR2 LQKENI. The whole variable domain, remainder taken from reference TRBV18 and TRBJ2-5, is NAGVMQNPRHLVRRRGQEARLRCSPMKGHSHVYWYRQLPEEGLKFMVYLQKENIIDESGMPKERFSAEFPKEGPSILRIQQVVRGDSAAYFCASSPLVAGEEETQYFGPGTRLLVL.

The chain couples TRBV5-6 to TRBJ1-5, with D maybe TRBD1 (5 bases). There are 14 residues in the CDR3. In germline, CDR1 is SGHDT, CDR2 YYEEEE. V shed 5 bases and J shed 4 bases, with 13 bases lying between them. The CDR3 loop reads CASSWGSGNQPQHF. In DNA, the CDR3 is TGTGCCAGCAGTTGGGGGTCTGGGAATCAGCCCCAGCATTTT.

The CDR3 region is CASSLTGDSRYGYTF. The CDR3 bases are TGTGCCAGCAGTTTAACAGGGGATTCTCGCTATGGCTACACCTTC. The genes are TRBV7-6 and TRBJ1-2, with TRBD1 identical over 7 bases. After removal of 6 bases from V and 4 bases from J, the junction contained 11 bases not matched to a gene. The length of the CDR3 is 15 residues. Germline V gene sequence: CDR1 SGHVS, CDR2 FNYEAQ. Supplemented by reference TRBV7-6 and TRBJ1-2, the full variable domain reads GAGVSQSPRYKVTKRGQDVALRCDPISGHVSLYWYRQALGQGPEFLTYFNYEAQQDKSGLPNDRFSAERPEGSISTLTIQRTEQRDSAMYRCASSLTGDSRYGYTFGSGTRLTVV.

This CDR3 is CAISGSPSGTGDTEAFF. CDR3 coding DNA: TGTGCCATCAGTGGTTCTCCTTCCGGGACAGGGGACACTGAAGCTTTCTTT. The J gene is TRBJ1-1, the V gene TRBV10-3; TRBD1 matches at 10 bases. The CDR3 spans 17 residues. The germline CDR1 and CDR2 sequences are ENHRY and SYGVKD. V was pared by 4 bases and J by 3 bases, with 11 bases of the junction left unmatched.

V is TRBV27 and J is TRBJ2-3; no reliable D call. The CDR3 contains 16 residues. Germline CDR1 and CDR2: MNHEY and SMNVEV (reference sequence). Deletions cut 4 bases from V and 2 bases from J, with 16 bases between. The CDR3 is CASSSQLNLATDTQYF. The CDR3 bases are TGTGCCAGCAGTTCCCAACTTAACTTAGCCACAGATACGCAGTATTTT.

V gene TRBV5-1 combines with J gene TRBJ2-5, with D uncertain. In germline, CDR1 is SGHRS, CDR2 YFSETQ. The CDR3 length is 14 residues. V was cut by 2 bases and J by 1 base, with 9 bases left in between. This chain's CDR3 is CASSFGRLQETQYF. DNA of the CDR3: TGCGCCAGCAGCTTCGGCAGACTCCAAGAGACCCAGTACTTC.

The rearrangement uses TRBV5-6 and TRBJ2-2; a possible D gene is TRBD1 (6 bases). The CDR3 is made up of 15 amino acids. The V end was cut by 0 bases, the J end by 1 base, with 7 bases between. The germline V gene encodes CDR1 SGHDT and CDR2 YYEEEE. The CDR3 DNA follows: TGTGCCAGCAGCTTGGACAGGGTGAACACCGGGGAGCTGTTTTTT. This encodes CASSLDRVNTGELFF.

This clone occurred a few times. Other DNA sequences in this sample translate to the same CDR3. The chain has TRBV6-1 and TRBJ2-1; 12 positions match TRBD2. With V trimmed by 2 bases and J by 4 bases, 0 bases remained unmatched. Germline CDR1 is MNHNS and CDR2 is SASEGT. CDR3 length: 15 amino acids. DNA of the CDR3: TGTGCCAGCAGTGAACTAGCGGGAGGGTACAATGAGCAGTTCTTC. Amino acid sequence: CASSELAGGYNEQFF.

The gene calls are TRBV19 and TRBJ1-1, with TRBD1 matching 8 bases. CDR1 LNHDA and CDR2 SQIVND come from the germline V gene (reference sequence). This CDR3 comprises 14 residues. Unmatched junction bases numbered 5, after V lost 7 bases and J lost 1 base. The CDR3 DNA sequence: TGTGCCAGTACTCAGGGGGCTCCGAACACTGAAGCTTTCTTT. Translated: CASTQGAPNTEAFF. Together with reference TRBV19 and TRBJ1-1, the CDR3 gives the full variable domain: DGGITQSPKYLFRKEGQNVTLSCEQNLNHDAMYWYRQDPGQGLRLIYYSQIVNDFQKGDIAEGYSVSREKKESFPLTVTSAQKNPTAFYLCASTQGAPNTEAFFGQGTRLTVV.

The V and J genes are TRBV5-1 and TRBJ2-1; 9 nucleotides line up with TRBD2. Per germline, CDR1 SGHRS and CDR2 YFSETQ. The CDR3 runs to 14 residues. V dropped 4 bases and J dropped 12; count of bases not matched to a gene: 11. CDR3 DNA: TGCGCCAGCAGCGCGGCGGGAGGGGTGGCGGGGCAGTTCTTC. Protein: CASSAAGGVAGQFF. Full variable domain (missing parts from reference TRBV5-1 and TRBJ2-1): KAGVTQTPRYLIKTRGQQVTLSCSPISGHRSVSWYQQTPGQGLQFLFEYFSETQRNKGNFPGRFSGRQFSNSRSEMNVSTLELGDSALYLCASSAAGGVAGQFFGPGTRLTVL.

The chain joins TRBV18 to TRBJ2-1; weak D call: TRBD1 (6 bases). This CDR3 has 14 residues. The germline V gene encodes CDR1 KGHSH and CDR2 LQKENI. Trimming removed 0 bases from V and 7 bases from J, with 10 bases in between. This CDR3 reads CASSPPTGTNEQFF. The CDR3 nucleotides are TGTGCCAGCTCACCACCGACAGGAACTAATGAGCAGTTCTTC.

The chain carries TRBV18 and TRBJ1-5; unclear D gene. The CDR3 has 15 amino acids. The V gene's germline CDR1 is KGHSH and CDR2 LQKENI. V shed 4 bases and J shed 7 bases, with 17 bases lying between them. The CDR3 nucleotides read TGTGCCAGCTCACAAATTGGACGGGATATGCAGCCCCAGCATTTT. This translates into CASSQIGRDMQPQHF.

This clone is a singleton in its sample. The chain couples TRBV28 to TRBJ1-2, with 9 bases identical to TRBD1. Germline CDR1 is MDHEN and CDR2 is SYDVKM. V lost 5 bases and J lost 4; bases outside the gene matches: 5. The CDR3 contains 14 residues. The DNA for the CDR3 is TGTGCCAGCAGTGGGCCGACAGGGGGCTATGGCTACACCTTC. Encoded protein: CASSGPTGGYGYTF.

This chain links TRBV11-3 with TRBJ2-5; 10 bases are a match to TRBD1. V was clipped by 3 bases and J by 3 bases; unmatched bases: 4. This CDR3 has 15 residues. Germline CDR1 is SGHNT and CDR2 is YENEEA. The CDR3 here is CASSLGGQGKETQYF. The CDR3 DNA follows: TGTGCCAGCAGCTTGGGGGGACAGGGGAAAGAGACCCAGTACTTC.

This rearrangement joins TRBV5-5 to TRBJ1-5, with 8 bases lining up with TRBD1. With 1 base clipped from V and 0 bases from J, the junction kept 6 bases outside the gene matches. This CDR3 comprises 17 residues. Germline-derived CDR1 and CDR2 are SGHKS and YYEKEE (reference sequence). The CDR3: CASSLRGQVNSNQPQHF. CDR3 sequence (DNA): TGTGCCAGCAGCTTGAGGGGACAGGTTAATAGCAATCAGCCCCAGCATTTT.

This sequence joins TRBV25-1 and TRBJ1-2; D call uncertain. Germline CDR1 reads MGHDK; CDR2 reads SYGVNS. With 6 bases removed from V and 3 bases from J, the gap between germline ends came to 5 bases. This CDR3 is 11 amino acids long. The CDR3 loop reads CASSGDYGYTF. CDR3 DNA sequence: TGTGCCAGCAGCGGGGACTATGGCTACACCTTC.

V gene TRBV15 combines with J gene TRBJ2-7; D gene unclear. The V end lost 1 base, the J end lost 0 bases, and 7 bases lay between the germline ends. CDR1 is LNHNV, CDR2 YYDKDF, per germline (reference sequence). CDR3 length: 14 residues. The CDR3 DNA reads as TGTGCCACCAGCAGAGTGTCGAGCTCCTACGAGCAGTACTTC. This gives the protein CATSRVSSSYEQYF.

The J gene is TRBJ2-1, the V gene TRBV6-5; D is unclear. The ends were cut back, 6 bases at V and 0 bases at J, with 12 bases in the middle. This CDR3 contains 15 residues. Per the germline V gene, CDR1 is MNHEY and CDR2 is SVGAGI. CDR3 nucleotides: TGTGCCAGCAGCCTTACGGGCGGCTCCTACAATGAGCAGTTCTTC. Protein product: CASSLTGGSYNEQFF.

The chain carries TRBV2 and TRBJ2-4, with no clear D. In germline, CDR1 is SNHLY, CDR2 FYNNEI. V lost 7 bases to trimming and J lost 6 bases, with 13 bases between them. The CDR3 is made up of 13 amino acids. CDR3 region: CASKRTVANIQYF. DNA for the CDR3: TGTGCCAGCAAGAGAACAGTCGCAAACATTCAGTACTTC.